The rows below give T cell receptor beta chains drawn from one sample of a study of blood T cell repertoires in COVID-19. Repertoires were generated with immunoSEQ multiplex PCR, while TCRdb's copy carries only in-frame clones and drops some. The sample consists of approximately 240,000 clones, roughly nine tenths of them appearing once. The sample consisted of PBMCs or T cells enriched from blood (not recorded which). Receptors originate from a woman in her 50s in a cohort exposed to, infected with or recovered from COVID-19 (not recorded which). Each CDR3 is given with its conserved first and last residue. D genes are given only for firm matches. Size is stated for part of the rows, as once, few or many counts, or as a class when the clone is expanded.

v_call,j_call,clone_size,d_call,cdr3_aa,cdr3_nt
TRBV7-2,TRBJ1-3,.,.,CASSATGNSGNTIYF,TGTGCCAGCAGCGCAACAGGGAACTCTGGAAACACCATATATTTT
TRBV2,TRBJ2-3,.,TRBD1,CASSFTGQVVAQYF,TGTGCCAGCAGTTTTACGGGACAGGTTGTAGCGCAGTATTTT
TRBV30,TRBJ1-1,.,.,CAWSQIFHGYEAFF,TGTGCCTGGAGTCAAATTTTTCACGGTTATGAAGCTTTCTTT
TRBV11-2,TRBJ1-4,.,TRBD1,CASSILQGAIVTNEKLFF,TGTGCCAGCAGCATATTACAGGGGGCGATTGTAACTAATGAAAAACTGTTTTTT
TRBV15,TRBJ2-5,.,.,CATSRDSAETQYF,TGTGCCACCAGCAGGGACTCAGCGGAGACCCAGTACTTC
TRBV19,TRBJ1-1,.,.,CASQTGKNTEAFF,TGTGCCAGTCAAACAGGGAAGAACACTGAAGCTTTCTTT
TRBV18,TRBJ2-7,.,TRBD1,CASSPTGQGYEQYF,TGTGCCAGCTCACCAACGGGACAGGGCTACGAGCAGTACTTC
TRBV4-1,TRBJ2-3,.,.,CASSQGGRAQADTQYF,TGCGCCAGCAGCCAAGGTGGCAGGGCGCAGGCAGATACGCAGTATTTT
TRBV7-9,TRBJ2-5,.,TRBD1,CASSLSLGQGRRPQETQYF,TGTGCCAGCAGCTTGTCTCTGGGACAGGGAAGGAGGCCCCAAGAGACCCAGTACTTC
TRBV4-1,TRBJ1-2,.,TRBD1,CASSQKDRGYGYTF,TGCGCCAGCAGCCAGAAGGACAGGGGATATGGCTACACCTTC
TRBV6-2/TRBV6-3,TRBJ2-3,.,TRBD2,CASSHRLAGSSTDTQYF,TGTGCCAGCAGTCACCGACTAGCGGGGTCTAGCACAGATACGCAGTATTTT
TRBV2,TRBJ1-6,.,TRBD1,CASSELDRDRSPLHF,TGTGCCAGCAGTGAACTCGACAGGGACCGTTCACCCCTCCACTTT
TRBV11-2,TRBJ2-3,.,.,CASSLRGGGHTDTQYF,TGTGCCAGCAGCTTACGAGGGGGAGGGCACACAGATACGCAGTATTTT
TRBV18,TRBJ1-5,.,TRBD1,CASSPGTGIDQPQHF,TGTGCCAGCTCACCCGGGACAGGGATCGATCAGCCCCAGCATTTT
TRBV5-4,TRBJ1-1,.,TRBD1,CASSPTTGVTEAFF,TGTGCCAGCAGCCCTACAACAGGGGTCACTGAAGCTTTCTTT
TRBV5-1,TRBJ2-1,.,TRBD1,CASSGSGTASTLEQFF,TGCGCCAGCAGCGGATCCGGGACAGCGTCAACCCTTGAGCAGTTCTTC
TRBV7-6,TRBJ2-7,.,TRBD1,CASSSGTGNSYEQYF,TGTGCCAGCAGCTCCGGGACAGGGAATTCCTACGAGCAGTACTTC
TRBV6-6,TRBJ1-1,few,.,CASTQPEDRGEAFF,TGTGCCAGCACCCAACCAGAGGACCGGGGTGAAGCTTTCTTT
TRBV30,TRBJ2-1,.,.,CAWILTGSEDNEQFF,TGTGCCTGGATTCTTACAGGGTCGGAGGACAATGAGCAGTTCTTC
TRBV7-8,TRBJ1-2,.,.,CASSSGQIYGYTF,TGTGCCAGCAGCTCTGGACAGATCTATGGCTACACCTTC
TRBV24-1,TRBJ2-5,few,TRBD2,CATSHPSGEETQYF,TGTGCCACCAGTCATCCTAGCGGGGAAGAGACCCAGTACTTC
TRBV28,TRBJ2-5,.,.,CASSDQTGYQETQYF,TGTGCCAGCAGTGATCAGACGGGGTACCAAGAGACCCAGTACTTC
TRBV5-4,TRBJ2-3,.,TRBD2,CASSLERTSGGAGTDTQYF,TGTGCCAGCAGCTTGGAACGGACTAGCGGGGGGGCCGGCACAGATACGCAGTATTTT
TRBV3-1/TRBV3-2,TRBJ1-1,.,TRBD1,CASSHLTGTGITEAFF,TGTGCCAGCAGCCACCTAACCGGGACAGGGATCACTGAAGCTTTCTTT
TRBV30,TRBJ1-6,.,.,CAWRSGPPGTYNSPLHF,TGTGCCTGGAGGTCTGGCCCCCCGGGGACCTATAATTCACCCCTCCACTTT
TRBV5-1,TRBJ2-1,.,TRBD2,CASSKPTSSGEQFF,TGCGCCAGCAGCAAACCGACTAGCTCGGGTGAGCAGTTCTTC
TRBV7-9,TRBJ2-7,.,TRBD1,CASSRTWDRDDEQYF,TGTGCCAGCAGCCGGACCTGGGACAGGGATGACGAGCAGTACTTC
TRBV11-2,TRBJ2-2,.,TRBD1,CASSTDRDAGELFF,TGTGCCAGCAGCACGGACAGGGACGCCGGGGAGCTGTTTTTT
TRBV29-1,TRBJ1-5,few,TRBD1,CSGWAHRGYGSSNQPQHF,TGCAGCGGGTGGGCCCACAGGGGGTACGGGAGTAGCAATCAGCCCCAGCATTTT
TRBV23-1,TRBJ2-2,.,.,CASSQIIQGRGTGELFF,TGCGCCAGCAGTCAAATTATACAGGGTCGGGGCACCGGGGAGCTGTTTTTT
TRBV5-1,TRBJ2-5,.,TRBD1,CASSLGPSSGTGDGATQYF,TGCGCCAGCAGCTTGGGCCCCAGCTCCGGGACAGGGGACGGGGCGACCCAGTACTTC
TRBV4-3,TRBJ1-2,.,.,CASSQDSLDDRDGYTF,TGCGCCAGCAGCCAGGATTCCCTAGATGACAGAGATGGCTACACCTTC
TRBV14,TRBJ1-6,.,.,CASSQGSYNSPLHF,TGTGCCAGCAGCCAAGGGAGTTATAATTCACCCCTCCACTTT
TRBV4-3,TRBJ2-3,.,TRBD1,CASSLTGTGGTQYF,TGCGCCAGCAGCCTCACGGGGACAGGGGGTACGCAGTATTTT
TRBV7-3,TRBJ2-1,.,TRBD2,CASSLSSAGGYEQFF,TGTGCCAGCAGCTTATCTTCAGCGGGGGGATATGAGCAGTTCTTC
TRBV4-2,TRBJ2-7,.,.,CASSQDLIGYEQYF,TGTGCCAGCAGCCAAGATCTCATCGGCTACGAGCAGTACTTC
TRBV6-5,TRBJ1-5,.,TRBD1,CASSYSGQGAEPQHF,TGTGCCAGCAGTTACTCAGGACAGGGCGCCGAGCCCCAGCATTTT
TRBV29-1,TRBJ2-2,once,.,CSVRHNTGELFF,TGCAGCGTGCGGCACAACACCGGGGAGCTGTTTTTT
TRBV9,TRBJ2-7,many,.,CASTAGTDSYEQYF,TGTGCCAGCACCGCCGGGACTGACTCCTACGAGCAGTACTTC
TRBV5-1,TRBJ1-1,few,.,CASSNTGTLNTEAFF,TGCGCCAGCAGCAACACCGGGACATTGAACACTGAAGCTTTCTTT
TRBV6-6,TRBJ2-7,.,.,CASRTETGIEYEQYF,TGTGCCAGCAGGACTGAAACAGGGATCGAGTACGAGCAGTACTTC
TRBV5-1,TRBJ1-3,few,.,CASSLAMPTPGNTIYF,TGCGCCAGCAGCTTGGCGATGCCGACACCTGGAAACACCATATATTTT
TRBV18,TRBJ2-5,.,.,CASSPQSRGAETQYF,TGTGCCAGCTCACCACAATCTAGGGGCGCGGAGACCCAGTACTTC
TRBV3-1/TRBV3-2,TRBJ2-7,.,.,CASSQNLYEQYF,TGTGCCAGCAGCCAGAACTTGTACGAGCAGTACTTC
TRBV12-5,TRBJ1-1,.,.,CASRKSGGRLAFF,TGTGCTAGTCGCAAGAGCGGGGGGCGTTTAGCTTTCTTT
TRBV3-1/TRBV3-2,TRBJ2-7,.,.,CASSQDWGPGSYEQYF,TGTGCCAGCAGCCAAGATTGGGGGCCAGGCTCCTACGAGCAGTACTTC
TRBV7-3,TRBJ2-5,.,TRBD2,CASSSGGNPFTETQYF,TGTGCCAGCAGCTCCGGGGGGAACCCGTTTACGGAGACCCAGTACTTC
TRBV5-5,TRBJ1-3,.,.,CASSLAGDSGNTIYF,TGTGCCAGCAGCTTGGCCGGAGACTCTGGAAACACCATATATTTT
TRBV3-1/TRBV3-2,TRBJ1-2,.,.,CASSQGTGNNYGYTF,TGTGCCAGCAGCCAAGGAACGGGAAATAACTATGGCTACACCTTC
TRBV9,TRBJ1-1,.,.,CASSVGPGRTEAFF,TGTGCCAGCAGCGTAGGGCCAGGCAGGACTGAAGCTTTCTTT
TRBV5-1,TRBJ1-2,few,.,CASSLEGTDGYTF,TGCGCCAGCAGCTTGGAAGGGACTGATGGCTACACCTTC
TRBV27,TRBJ2-2,.,.,CASSSWGRTGELFF,TGTGCCAGCAGTTCCTGGGGGAGGACCGGGGAGCTGTTTTTT